One and the same sample provided the 29 T cell receptor beta chains below, sequenced in a study of T cell changes during pregnancy in multiple sclerosis. Assay: immunoSEQ multiplex PCR; the TCRdb copy retains only in-frame clones and omits some. The sample includes tens of thousands of clones, roughly 93% of them seen just once. Sequencing used peripheral blood, obtained in the third trimester of pregnancy. The origin of the receptors is a female donor with multiple sclerosis, enrolled in a pregnancy study.

The chain employs TRBV13 and TRBJ2-1; D may be TRBD2 (6 bases). Trimming stripped 0 bases from V and 6 bases from J, with 9 bases between. The germline V gene has CDR1 PRHDT and CDR2 FYEKMQ (reference sequence). This CDR3 is built from 14 residues. The CDR3: CASSLGQGGNEQFF. The CDR3 nucleotides are TGTGCCAGCAGCTTAGGTCAGGGAGGCAATGAGCAGTTCTTC.

This chain links TRBV11-2 with TRBJ2-2, with a possible D match to TRBD2 (5 bases). Trimming pared 1 base from V and 6 bases from J, leaving 12 bases between. Per germline, CDR1 SGHAT and CDR2 FQNNGV. The CDR3 covers 15 residues. The CDR3 loop is CASSLAGPGAGELFF. In DNA form, the CDR3 reads TGTGCCAGCAGCTTAGCCGGGCCCGGGGCCGGGGAGCTGTTTTTT.

This rearrangement joins TRBV7-7 to TRBJ2-2, with TRBD1 matching over 9 bases. The V gene's germline CDR1 is SSHAT and CDR2 FNYEAQ (reference sequence). V trimming: 3 bases; J trimming: 2 bases; junction bases outside the gene matches: 1. The CDR3 covers 15 residues. CDR3 bases: TGTGCCAGCAGCTTGGGACAGGGTAACACCGGGGAGCTGTTTTTT. Residues: CASSLGQGNTGELFF.

The chain uses TRBV6-1 and TRBJ2-7; TRBD2 aligns across 11 bases. Germline V gives CDR1 MNHNS, CDR2 SASEGT. There are 17 residues in the CDR3. After removal of 0 bases from V and 4 bases from J, the junction contained 8 bases not matched to a gene. CDR3 nucleotide sequence: TGTGCCAGCAGTGAAGCGCATAAGACTAGCGGGACATACGAGCAGTACTTC. Protein: CASSEAHKTSGTYEQYF.

J is TRBJ2-7 and V is TRBV13, with TRBD1 as a possible D gene (6 bases). The CDR3 loop spans 15 amino acids. Trimming removed 1 base at V and 2 bases at J, with 12 bases between. Germline V gene data show CDR1 as PRHDT and CDR2 as FYEKMQ (reference sequence). The CDR3 DNA reads as TGTGCCAGCAGCTTAGCCGGGACACATCCCTACGAGCAGTACTTC. Its protein is CASSLAGTHPYEQYF.

The rearrangement uses TRBV4-1 and TRBJ2-7; 7 nucleotides agree with TRBD1. Germline values: CDR1 MGHRA, CDR2 YSYEKL. After removal of 0 bases from V and 0 bases from J, the junction contained 5 bases not matched to a gene. The CDR3 extends over 16 amino acids. CDR3 DNA sequence: TGCGCCAGCAGCCAAGACCCGGGACAGAGCTCCTACGAGCAGTACTTC. Its protein is CASSQDPGQSSYEQYF.

The chain carries TRBV15 and TRBJ1-5; D remains unclear. Trimming removed 2 bases from V and 6 bases from J, with 8 bases in between. CDR1 is LNHNV, CDR2 YYDKDF, per germline (reference sequence). The CDR3 is made up of 13 amino acids. The CDR3 here is CATSRPEGQPQHF. CDR3 coding DNA: TGTGCCACCAGCAGACCTGAGGGTCAGCCCCAGCATTTT.

The chain has TRBV29-1 and TRBJ1-2; 7 bases line up with TRBD1. Germline values: CDR1 SQVTM, CDR2 ANQGSEA. Trimming at V came to 0 bases and at J to 4 bases, leaving 8 bases not matched to a gene. This CDR3 has 15 amino acids. The CDR3 sequence is CSVEDPDRATYGYTF. The CDR3 nucleotides read TGCAGCGTTGAAGATCCCGACAGGGCGACCTATGGCTACACCTTC. The full variable domain, in which reference TRBV29-1 and TRBJ1-2 provide the parts outside the CDR3, is SAVISQKPSRDICQRGTSLTIQCQVDSQVTMMFWYRQQPGQSLTLIATANQGSEATYESGFVIDKFPISRPNLTFSTLTVSNMSPEDSSIYLCSVEDPDRATYGYTFGSGTRLTVV.

This clone was seen once. The chain employs TRBV6-4 and TRBJ1-1; the match to TRBD1 covers 12 bases. Per germline, CDR1 MRHNA and CDR2 SNTAGT. The V gene end was trimmed by 5 bases and the J gene end by 0 bases; junction bases not matched to a gene: 4. The CDR3 is made up of 16 amino acids. CDR3 DNA: TGTGCCAGCAGTCCCGGGACAGGGGGCCTGAACACTGAAGCTTTCTTT. Translated, it gives CASSPGTGGLNTEAFF.

The rearrangement joins TRBV5-4 to TRBJ2-3, with D hard to call. V gave up 0 bases and J gave up 0 bases, with 5 bases separating them. The CDR3 covers 14 residues. Germline loops: CDR1 SGHNT, CDR2 YYREEE (reference sequence). This chain's CDR3 is CASSLDSSTDTQYF. For the CDR3, the DNA is TGTGCCAGCAGCTTGGACAGCAGCACAGATACGCAGTATTTT.

The J gene is TRBJ2-1, the V gene TRBV6-4; 11 nucleotides line up with TRBD2. The CDR3 spans 15 residues. Germline-derived CDR1 and CDR2 are MRHNA and SNTAGT. Germline trimming cut 4 bases from V and 5 bases from J; bases unmatched to any gene: 4. As DNA, the CDR3 is TGTGCCAGCAGTGTAGTACTAGCGGGAGACAATGAGCAGTTCTTC. It codes for CASSVVLAGDNEQFF.

This sequence joins TRBV6-6 and TRBJ2-3; TRBD2 matches 9 bases. CDR3 length: 16 amino acids. Trimming cost V 6 bases and J 7 bases; bases outside gene matches: 14. The V gene's germline CDR1 is MNHNY and CDR2 SVGAGI (reference sequence). CDR3 nucleotides: TGTGCCAGCAGGCACCCGGGGCTAGCGGGACGTTATACGCAGTATTTT. Its translation: CASRHPGLAGRYTQYF.

This chain joins TRBV19 and TRBJ1-1, with 7 bases matching TRBD1. The V gene's germline CDR1 is LNHDA and CDR2 SQIVND (reference sequence). This CDR3 contains 15 residues. J gave up 5 bases and V 1 base, and 7 bases lay outside the gene matches. The CDR3 loop reads CASSIAGGGETEAFF. CDR3 sequence (DNA): TGTGCCAGTAGTATAGCGGGAGGGGGCGAGACTGAAGCTTTCTTT.

The chain joins TRBV15 to TRBJ2-5, with TRBD2 identical over 11 bases. V lost 3 bases, J lost 1 base, and 4 bases stayed unmatched. This CDR3 spans 16 amino acids. CDR1 and CDR2 (germline): LNHNV, YYDKDF (reference sequence). CDR3 DNA sequence: TGTGCCACCAGCAGGGCCGGGACTAGCGGCCAAGAGACCCAGTACTTC. Its translation is CATSRAGTSGQETQYF.

The chain joins TRBV7-7 to TRBJ2-3; 7 bases fit TRBD2. Germline CDR1 SSHAT, CDR2 FNYEAQ (reference sequence). The CDR3 is 14 amino acids. V was pared by 4 bases and J by 5 bases, with 6 bases of the junction left unmatched. The CDR3 bases are TGTGCCAGCAGCTCCGGGACGGGAGGAGATACGCAGTATTTT. Protein product: CASSSGTGGDTQYF.

The rearrangement links TRBV5-1 to TRBJ1-1, with a weak D call TRBD1 (5 bases). Germline lookup yields CDR1 SGHRS and CDR2 YFSETQ. This CDR3 has 14 amino acids. V lost 0 bases to trimming and J lost 6 bases, with 12 bases between them. CDR3 sequence reads: CASSLERGSPEAFF. In DNA form, the CDR3 reads TGCGCCAGCAGCTTGGAACGGGGGAGTCCTGAAGCTTTCTTT.

The chain couples TRBV29-1 to TRBJ1-5; D may be TRBD1 (5 bases). CDR1 is SQVTM, CDR2 ANQGSEA, per germline. With 4 bases removed from V and 3 bases from J, the gap between germline ends came to 7 bases. This CDR3 has 12 amino acids. The CDR3 sequence is CSVGQHNQPQHF. DNA of the CDR3: TGCAGCGTTGGACAGCACAATCAGCCCCAGCATTTT. The full variable domain, completed using reference TRBV29-1 and TRBJ1-5, is SAVISQKPSRDICQRGTSLTIQCQVDSQVTMMFWYRQQPGQSLTLIATANQGSEATYESGFVIDKFPISRPNLTFSTLTVSNMSPEDSSIYLCSVGQHNQPQHFGDGTRLSIL.

This chain links TRBV5-6 with TRBJ2-2; unclear D gene. V was pared by 0 bases and J by 2 bases, with 8 bases between. Germline-derived CDR1 and CDR2 are SGHDT and YYEEEE. The CDR3 contains 15 residues. The CDR3 region has the DNA TGTGCCAGCAGCTTGGGAGGTTCTAACACCGGGGAGCTGTTTTTT. It translates to CASSLGGSNTGELFF. Complete variable domain (other parts from reference TRBV5-6 and TRBJ2-2): DAGVTQSPTHLIKTRGQQVTLRCSPKSGHDTVSWYQQALGQGPQFIFQYYEEEERQRGNFPDRFSGHQFPNYSSELNVNALLLGDSALYLCASSLGGSNTGELFFGEGSRLTVL.

About this clone itself: This same CDR3 is encoded by further DNA sequences in the sample. The V and J genes are TRBV28 and TRBJ2-1, with 8 positions matching TRBD1. After removal of 1 base from V and 4 bases from J, the junction contained 3 bases not matched to a gene. Per germline, CDR1 MDHEN and CDR2 SYDVKM. The CDR3 extends over 15 amino acids. The CDR3 reads CASSLLRQGYNEQFF. The CDR3 nucleotides are TGTGCCAGCAGTTTATTGCGACAGGGGTACAATGAGCAGTTCTTC. Combining the CDR3 with reference TRBV28 and TRBJ2-1 gives the whole variable domain DVKVTQSSRYLVKRTGEKVFLECVQDMDHENMFWYRQDPGLGLRLIYFSYDVKMKEKGDIPEGYSVSREKKERFSLILESASTNQTSMYLCASSLLRQGYNEQFFGPGTRLTVL.

The genes are TRBV15 and TRBJ2-2, with 11 positions matching TRBD2. Trimming took 1 base from V and 0 from J; bases not matched to a gene: 7. CDR3 length: 19 amino acids. Per germline, CDR1 LNHNV and CDR2 YYDKDF (reference sequence). CDR3 protein: CATSRGGSGRVANTGELFF. In DNA, the CDR3 is TGTGCCACCAGCAGAGGGGGTAGCGGGAGGGTCGCGAACACCGGGGAGCTGTTTTTT.

The rearrangement joins TRBV20-1 to TRBJ2-1; no definite D call. V was cut by 5 bases and J by 4 bases, with 3 bases left in between. The CDR3 covers 10 residues. The germline CDR1 and CDR2 sequences are DFQATT and SNEGSKA (reference sequence). The DNA for the CDR3 is TGCAGTGCTCCGTACAATGAGCAGTTCTTC. Residues: CSAPYNEQFF.

This clone was found once. The chain links TRBV5-4 to TRBJ2-7; 15 bases align to TRBD2. This CDR3 region has 15 residues. Losses at the gene ends were 0 bases for V and 7 bases for J; bases not matched to a gene: 2. In germline, CDR1 is SGHNT, CDR2 YYREEE (reference sequence). CDR3 DNA: TGTGCCAGCAGCTTGGGGACTAGCGGGAGGGGGGAGCAGTACTTC. Encoded protein: CASSLGTSGRGEQYF.

V usage is TRBV18 and J usage is TRBJ2-1, with TRBD2 identical over 7 bases. After removal of 3 bases from V and 8 bases from J, the junction contained 1 base not matched to a gene. The CDR3 covers 12 residues. Germline values: CDR1 KGHSH, CDR2 LQKENI. CDR3 nucleotides: TGTGCCAGCTCACCCCTAGCGGATGAGCAGTTCTTC. Residues: CASSPLADEQFF.

J is TRBJ1-1 and V is TRBV10-2; D remains ambiguous. Germline lookup yields CDR1 WSHSY and CDR2 SAAADI. Trimming removed 2 bases from V and 8 bases from J, with 9 bases in between. The CDR3 has 12 amino acids. Here the CDR3 DNA reads TGCGCCAGCAGTGAGGTAGTGATAGAAGCTTTCTTT. Its translation: CASSEVVIEAFF.

V is TRBV13 and J is TRBJ2-7; D remains ambiguous. Trimming removed 0 bases at V and 7 bases at J, with 13 bases between. The CDR3 length is 14 residues. Germline V lookup: CDR1 PRHDT, CDR2 FYEKMQ (reference sequence). Here the CDR3 reads CASSLGSSVGEQYF. DNA of the CDR3: TGTGCCAGCAGCTTAGGATCGAGCGTGGGTGAGCAGTACTTC.

The chain has TRBV7-2 and TRBJ2-7; the match to TRBD2 covers 7 bases. Trimming at V came to 3 bases and at J to 2 bases, leaving 4 bases not matched to a gene. Germline V gene data show CDR1 as SGHTA and CDR2 as FQGNSA. The CDR3 has 14 residues. CDR3 residues: CASSFSGAAYEQYF. The CDR3 bases are TGTGCCAGCAGCTTCAGCGGGGCTGCCTACGAGCAGTACTTC.

V gene TRBV11-2 combines with J gene TRBJ1-2; 9 bases agree with TRBD1. CDR1 and CDR2 from the germline V gene are SGHAT and FQNNGV. J gave up 6 bases and V 4 bases, and 9 bases lay outside the gene matches. The CDR3 is made up of 15 amino acids. The CDR3 here is CASSSVRTGVHGYTF. The CDR3 DNA sequence: TGTGCCAGCAGCTCCGTCCGGACAGGGGTCCATGGCTACACCTTC.

This clone was observed a handful of times. The chain carries TRBV5-1 and TRBJ2-7; D call uncertain. The CDR3 length is 14 residues. Between the trimmed V and J ends, which lost 4 bases and 2 bases, there was a span of 13 bases. Germline CDR1 SGHRS, CDR2 YFSETQ. DNA for the CDR3: TGCGCCAGCAGCCCCTGGCCAGCGACCTACGAGCAGTACTTC. It translates to CASSPWPATYEQYF.

In this sample, this clone turned up a few times. The genes are TRBV11-2 and TRBJ1-1, with D maybe TRBD1 (5 bases). V was shortened by 0 bases and J by 5 bases, with 10 bases between the two germline ends. CDR3 size: 14 residues. CDR1 SGHAT and CDR2 FQNNGV come from the germline V gene. The CDR3 DNA is TGTGCCAGCAGCTTAGAGTGGGAGGGGACTGAAGCTTTCTTT. Its translation is CASSLEWEGTEAFF. Complete variable domain (other parts from reference TRBV11-2 and TRBJ1-1): EAGVAQSPRYKIIEKRQSVAFWCNPISGHATLYWYQQILGQGPKLLIQFQNNGVVDDSQLPKDRFSAERLKGVDSTLKIQPAKLEDSAVYLCASSLEWEGTEAFFGQGTRLTVV.